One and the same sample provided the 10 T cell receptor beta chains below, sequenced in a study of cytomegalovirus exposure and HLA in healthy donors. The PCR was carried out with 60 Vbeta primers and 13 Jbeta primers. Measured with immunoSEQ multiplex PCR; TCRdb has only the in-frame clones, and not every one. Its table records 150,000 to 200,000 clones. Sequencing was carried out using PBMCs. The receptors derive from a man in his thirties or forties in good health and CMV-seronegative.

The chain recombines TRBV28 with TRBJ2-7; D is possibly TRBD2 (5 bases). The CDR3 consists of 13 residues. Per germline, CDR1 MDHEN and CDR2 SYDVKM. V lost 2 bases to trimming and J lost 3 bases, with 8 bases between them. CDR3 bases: TGTGCCAGCAGTTTAAATCGGGACTACGAGCAGTACTTC. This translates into CASSLNRDYEQYF.

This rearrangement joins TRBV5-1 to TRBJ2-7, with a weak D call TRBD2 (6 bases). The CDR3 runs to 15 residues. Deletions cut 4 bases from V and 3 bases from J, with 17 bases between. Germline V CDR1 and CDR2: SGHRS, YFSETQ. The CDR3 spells CASSEVGSSLYEQYF. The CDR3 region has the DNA TGCGCCAGCAGCGAGGTCGGGAGTTCACTCTACGAGCAGTACTTC.

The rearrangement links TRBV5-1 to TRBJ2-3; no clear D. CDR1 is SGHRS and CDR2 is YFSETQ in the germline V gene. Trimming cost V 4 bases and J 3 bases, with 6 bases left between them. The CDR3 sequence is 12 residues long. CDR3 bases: TGCGCCAGCAGCCCCCAGACAGATACGCAGTATTTT. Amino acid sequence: CASSPQTDTQYF.

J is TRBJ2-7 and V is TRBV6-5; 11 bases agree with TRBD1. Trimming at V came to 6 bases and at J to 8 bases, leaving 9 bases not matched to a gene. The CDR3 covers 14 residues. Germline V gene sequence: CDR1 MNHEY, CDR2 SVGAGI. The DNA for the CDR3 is TGTGCCAGCAGGAAAAGGACAGGGGGCACCCAGCAGTACTTC. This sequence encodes CASRKRTGGTQQYF.

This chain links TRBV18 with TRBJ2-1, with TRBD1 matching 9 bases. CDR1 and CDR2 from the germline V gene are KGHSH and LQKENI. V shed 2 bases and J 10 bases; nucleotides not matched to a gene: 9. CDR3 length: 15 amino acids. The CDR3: CASSPLTGGKGEQFF. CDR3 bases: TGTGCCAGCTCACCATTAACAGGGGGCAAGGGGGAGCAGTTCTTC.

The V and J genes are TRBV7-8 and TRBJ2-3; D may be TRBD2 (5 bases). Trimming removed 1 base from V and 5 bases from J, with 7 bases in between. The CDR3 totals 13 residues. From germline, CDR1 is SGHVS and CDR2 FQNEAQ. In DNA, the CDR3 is TGTGCCAGCAGCTTAGGGGAGAGAGATACGCAGTATTTT. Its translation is CASSLGERDTQYF.

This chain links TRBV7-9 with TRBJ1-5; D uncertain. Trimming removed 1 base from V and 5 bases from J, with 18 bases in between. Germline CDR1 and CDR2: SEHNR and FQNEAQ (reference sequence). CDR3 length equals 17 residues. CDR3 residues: CASSLGKSGGEHQPQHF. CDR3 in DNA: TGTGCCAGCAGCTTAGGGAAGTCGGGAGGCGAGCATCAGCCCCAGCATTTT.

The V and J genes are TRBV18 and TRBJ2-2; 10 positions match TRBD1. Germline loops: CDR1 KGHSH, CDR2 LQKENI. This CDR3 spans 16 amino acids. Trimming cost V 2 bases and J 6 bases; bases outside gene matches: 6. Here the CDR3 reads CASSPRTGGEAGELFF. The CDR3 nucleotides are TGTGCCAGCTCACCAAGGACAGGGGGAGAGGCCGGGGAGCTGTTTTTT. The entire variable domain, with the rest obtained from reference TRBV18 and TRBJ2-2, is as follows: NAGVMQNPRHLVRRRGQEARLRCSPMKGHSHVYWYRQLPEEGLKFMVYLQKENIIDESGMPKERFSAEFPKEGPSILRIQQVVRGDSAAYFCASSPRTGGEAGELFFGEGSRLTVL.

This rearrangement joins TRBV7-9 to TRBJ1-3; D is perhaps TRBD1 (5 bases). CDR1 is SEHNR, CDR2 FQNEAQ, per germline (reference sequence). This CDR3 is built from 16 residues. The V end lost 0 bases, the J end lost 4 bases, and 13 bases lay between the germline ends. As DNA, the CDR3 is TGTGCCAGCAGCTTAGCGGCGGGGGTAGCCGGAAACACCATATATTTT. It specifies CASSLAAGVAGNTIYF.

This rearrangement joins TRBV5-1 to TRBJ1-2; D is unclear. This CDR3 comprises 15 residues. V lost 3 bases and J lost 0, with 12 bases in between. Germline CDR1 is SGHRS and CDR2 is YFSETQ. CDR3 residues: CASSYPTGANYGYTF. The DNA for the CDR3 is TGCGCCAGCAGCTATCCTACCGGGGCTAACTATGGCTACACCTTC.